The 32 T cell receptor beta chains below all came from one sample that was sequenced in a study of neoadjuvant anti-PD-1 for oral cavity cancer. The time point denotes: after neoadjuvant nivolumab, at surgical resection. TCRdb's table, derived via immunoSEQ multiplex PCR, lists solely in-frame clones and lacks some. The table records over 25,000 clones, almost 80% of them present only once. The specimen was PBMCs, collected after nivolumab (anti-PD-1) treatment. These receptors originate from a person aged 35 to 85 with oral cavity squamous cell carcinoma.

The chain joins TRBV7-9 to TRBJ2-4, with 9 bases fitting TRBD1. V lost 5 bases to trimming and J lost 2 bases; unmatched junction nucleotides: 7. Germline V CDR1 and CDR2: SEHNR, FQNEAQ (reference sequence). CDR3 length: 16 amino acids. DNA for the CDR3: TGTGCCAGCAGCGCCTGGACAGGGGAATCCAAAAACATTCAGTACTTC. Protein: CASSAWTGESKNIQYF.

The J gene is TRBJ1-1, the V gene TRBV5-4, with TRBD1 matching 7 bases. CDR3 length equals 15 residues. Per germline, CDR1 SGHNT and CDR2 YYREEE (reference sequence). V was clipped by 3 bases and J by 3 bases; unmatched bases: 8. CDR3 in DNA: TGTGCCAGCAGCTATCCGGGACAGAAAGACACTGAAGCTTTCTTT. It translates to CASSYPGQKDTEAFF.

The genes are TRBV4-2 and TRBJ2-5; 7 bases match TRBD1. J gave up 3 bases and V 0 bases, and 7 bases lay outside the gene matches. Germline CDR1 reads LGHNA; CDR2 reads YNFKEQ. This CDR3 spans 16 amino acids. CDR3 sequence (DNA): TGTGCCAGCAGCCAAGATGGGAATGGACAGGAAGAGACCCAGTACTTC. This codes for CASSQDGNGQEETQYF.

The CDR3 DNA is TGTGCCAGCAGCATCCTAGACAGGGTATACATCAATCGGCCCCAGCATTTT. Protein: CASSILDRVYINRPQHF. The chain has TRBV21-1 and TRBJ1-5; the table's TRBD1 call for D was not verified on the DNA. TRBV21-1 is assigned pseudogene status. The CDR3 has 17 residues.

The chain joins TRBV7-8 to TRBJ2-1; 7 bases align to TRBD1. With 5 bases clipped from V and 0 bases from J, the junction kept 7 bases outside the gene matches. Germline CDR1 reads SGHVS; CDR2 reads FQNEAQ. The CDR3 loop spans 16 amino acids. The CDR3 DNA is TGTGCCAGCAGCCACACGACAGGGAGCTCCTACAATGAGCAGTTCTTC. Protein product: CASSHTTGSSYNEQFF. The full variable domain, with the rest looked up from reference TRBV7-8 and TRBJ2-1, is GAGVSQSPRYKVAKRGQDVALRCDPISGHVSLFWYQQALGQGPEFLTYFQNEAQLDKSGLPSDRFFAERPEGSVSTLKIQRTQQEDSAVYLCASSHTTGSSYNEQFFGPGTRLTVL.

The rearrangement uses TRBV5-1 and TRBJ1-5, with 7 bases lining up with TRBD1. J lost 5 bases, V lost 4 bases, and 3 bases had no gene match. Germline V CDR1 and CDR2: SGHRS, YFSETQ. This CDR3 region has 13 residues. The CDR3: CASSLDRDQPQHF. In nucleotides, the CDR3 is TGCGCCAGCAGCCTCGACAGGGATCAGCCCCAGCATTTT.

This clone was counted only a few times. V is TRBV6-1 and J is TRBJ2-5, with TRBD1 identical over 9 bases. The junction had 8 bases not matched to a gene; V was cut back by 2 bases and J by 4 bases. Germline V gives CDR1 MNHNS, CDR2 SASEGT. The CDR3 is 16 residues long. DNA for the CDR3: TGTGCCAGCAGTGAACAGCCCGGGACAGGGCCAGAGACCCAGTACTTC. This encodes CASSEQPGTGPETQYF.

This clone was counted a few times. The chain uses TRBV2 and TRBJ1-5; TRBD1 is a possible D gene (5 bases). Per the germline V gene, CDR1 is SNHLY and CDR2 is FYNNEI. Trimming removed 7 bases at V and 4 bases at J, with 17 bases between. There are 15 residues in the CDR3. As DNA, the CDR3 is TGTGCCAGCAAGCCCTCGTCGGGACGGAATCAGCCCCAGCATTTT. Its translation is CASKPSSGRNQPQHF.

The genes are TRBV5-1 and TRBJ1-1; D possibly corresponds to TRBD1 (6 bases). V lost 4 bases to trimming and J lost 4 bases, with 17 bases between them. Germline-derived CDR1 and CDR2 are SGHRS and YFSETQ. The CDR3 is 15 residues long. CDR3 coding DNA: TGCGCCAGCAGCCTCCGACAGGATCGTAGCACTGAAGCTTTCTTT. This encodes CASSLRQDRSTEAFF.

The rearrangement uses TRBV19 and TRBJ1-5; D is undetermined. The germline CDR1 and CDR2 sequences are LNHDA and SQIVND (reference sequence). The V end lost 5 bases, the J end lost 6 bases, and 17 bases lay between the germline ends. The CDR3 runs 15 residues. Written as DNA, the CDR3 is TGTGCCAGTAGTTTCGCGGGTGATGACGGTCAGCCCCAGCATTTT. The encoded protein is CASSFAGDDGQPQHF.

This chain links TRBV27 with TRBJ1-2; 7 bases are shared with TRBD1. Germline CDR1 and CDR2: MNHEY and SMNVEV (reference sequence). Trimming cost V 2 bases and J 7 bases; bases outside gene matches: 4. The CDR3 has 13 amino acids. The CDR3 loop reads CASSLRDSSGYTF. The CDR3 DNA sequence: TGTGCCAGCAGTTTAAGGGACAGTAGTGGCTACACCTTC.

The CDR3 region is CASGRLAGSSYNEQFF. The CDR3 bases are TGTGCTAGTGGGAGACTAGCGGGGAGCTCCTACAATGAGCAGTTCTTC. The rearrangement uses TRBV12-5 and TRBJ2-1; 11 nucleotides align to TRBD2. The CDR3 sequence is 16 residues long. Trimming cost V 6 bases and J 0 bases; bases outside gene matches: 4. Germline loops: CDR1 LGHNT, CDR2 FRNRAP.

This clone was counted a single time. In nucleotides, the CDR3 is TGTGCCAGCAGCTTAGATCGGGTTTCACCCCTCCACTTT. Encoded protein: CASSLDRVSPLHF. J is TRBJ1-6 and V is TRBV7-8; D unclear. V lost 1 base and J lost 9, with 7 bases in between. The CDR3 has 13 amino acids. Germline lookup yields CDR1 SGHVS and CDR2 FQNEAQ.

This chain links TRBV7-2 with TRBJ2-2, with D maybe TRBD2 (6 bases). The CDR3 is 17 residues long. From germline, CDR1 is SGHTA and CDR2 FQGNSA. Trimming pared 1 base from V and 2 bases from J, leaving 14 bases between. The CDR3 spells CASSLDREETNTGELFF. DNA for the CDR3: TGTGCCAGCAGCTTAGATAGGGAGGAGACTAACACCGGGGAGCTGTTTTTT.

This clone was counted a single time. The gene calls are TRBV14 and TRBJ2-1, with 9 bases that match TRBD2. The V segment lost 0 bases and the J segment 3 bases; nucleotides outside the gene matches: 3. The CDR3 consists of 16 residues. CDR1 and CDR2 from the germline V gene are SGHDN and FVKESK. The CDR3, as DNA: TGTGCCAGCAGCCAAGAAGCGGGGGGATACTACAATGAGCAGTTCTTC. This gives the protein CASSQEAGGYYNEQFF.

The genes are TRBV5-1 and TRBJ2-5; D remains unclear. Per germline, CDR1 SGHRS and CDR2 YFSETQ. The CDR3 is made up of 14 amino acids. V gave up 4 bases and J gave up 7 bases, with 17 bases separating them. CDR3 coding DNA: TGCGCCAGCAGCCCCACAGAGTCCTACGGGACCCAGTACTTC. This encodes CASSPTESYGTQYF. Full variable domain (missing parts from reference TRBV5-1 and TRBJ2-5): KAGVTQTPRYLIKTRGQQVTLSCSPISGHRSVSWYQQTPGQGLQFLFEYFSETQRNKGNFPGRFSGRQFSNSRSEMNVSTLELGDSALYLCASSPTESYGTQYFGPGTRLLVL.

V gene TRBV15 combines with J gene TRBJ1-2; 12 nucleotides match TRBD1. Germline trimming cut 0 bases from V and 12 bases from J; bases unmatched to any gene: 5. The CDR3 contains 14 residues. Germline-derived CDR1 and CDR2 are LNHNV and YYDKDF (reference sequence). Here the CDR3 reads CATSRERDRGHDTF. The CDR3, as DNA: TGTGCCACCAGCAGAGAACGGGACAGGGGGCATGACACCTTC.

The rearrangement joins TRBV28 to TRBJ2-7; D call uncertain. The CDR3 contains 17 residues. From germline, CDR1 is MDHEN and CDR2 SYDVKM. V lost 5 bases to trimming and J lost 6 bases, with 26 bases between them. Here the CDR3 DNA reads TGTGCCAGCAGTCCCCCCTCGACGGCGGTGGACGGCGTCGAGCAGTACTTC. Its protein product is CASSPPSTAVDGVEQYF.

This clone was seen a few times. V gene TRBV5-1 combines with J gene TRBJ1-3, with 7 positions matching TRBD1. The CDR3 extends over 14 amino acids. With 4 bases clipped from V and 2 bases from J, the junction kept 3 bases outside the gene matches. Germline-derived CDR1 and CDR2 are SGHRS and YFSETQ. The CDR3, as DNA: TGCGCCAGCAGCCCCGGGACAGCTGGAAACACCATATATTTT. This codes for CASSPGTAGNTIYF.

The DNA for the CDR3 is TGTGCCAGCAGCTTAGTAGGGTCGGGGACAGTGAGCAATCAGCCCCAGCATTTT. Translating gives CASSLVGSGTVSNQPQHF. J is TRBJ1-5 and V is TRBV7-9; 7 bases are a match to TRBD1. The V gene end was trimmed by 1 base and the J gene end by 1 base; junction bases not matched to a gene: 10. The CDR3 consists of 18 residues. CDR1 is SEHNR, CDR2 FQNEAQ, per germline (reference sequence).

V gene TRBV6-5 combines with J gene TRBJ1-2; D remains ambiguous. V shed 2 bases and J shed 5 bases, with 6 bases lying between them. Looked up from germline, CDR1 is MNHEY and CDR2 is SVGAGI. The CDR3 contains 12 residues. The CDR3 DNA sequence: TGTGCCAGCAGTTACACCGGGTATGGCTACACCTTC. The encoded protein is CASSYTGYGYTF.

The chain couples TRBV11-2 to TRBJ2-2, with unresolved D. The germline V and J ends were trimmed by 2 bases and 2 bases, with 6 bases remaining between them. Germline lookup yields CDR1 SGHAT and CDR2 FQNNGV. This CDR3 is 14 amino acids long. CDR3 DNA sequence: TGTGCCAGCAGCTTACCAGTTAACACCGGGGAGCTGTTTTTT. It translates to CASSLPVNTGELFF.

The gene calls are TRBV5-1 and TRBJ2-7, with TRBD1 matching over 9 bases. The V and J ends lost 4 bases and 0 bases, in that order; junction bases with no gene match: 5. Germline V gives CDR1 SGHRS, CDR2 YFSETQ. This CDR3 has 15 residues. The chain's CDR3 is CASSRQGGGSYEQYF. CDR3 DNA: TGCGCCAGCAGCCGACAGGGGGGCGGCTCCTACGAGCAGTACTTC.

The chain is built from TRBV6-1 and TRBJ1-5; tentatively, D is TRBD1 (6 bases). From germline, CDR1 is MNHNS and CDR2 SASEGT. V was pared by 4 bases and J by 0 bases, with 10 bases between. This CDR3 contains 15 residues. The CDR3 region is CASSVSGDSNQPQHF. In nucleotides, the CDR3 is TGTGCCAGCAGTGTGTCAGGGGATAGCAATCAGCCCCAGCATTTT.

This chain links TRBV5-1 with TRBJ2-2; 8 nucleotides line up with TRBD1. The germline gives CDR1 SGHRS, CDR2 YFSETQ. V lost 0 bases, J lost 7 bases, and 8 bases stayed unmatched. The CDR3 is 16 amino acids. CDR3 bases: TGCGCCAGCAGCTTGGGCCAGGACAGGGCCGGCGGGGAGCTGTTTTTT. It codes for CASSLGQDRAGGELFF.

This clone was picked up a small number of times. V and J are TRBV10-3 and TRBJ1-3; D perhaps matches TRBD1 (5 bases). CDR3 length: 16 amino acids. V lost 3 bases and J 0 bases, leaving 12 bases between the germline ends. CDR1 ENHRY and CDR2 SYGVKD come from the germline V gene. Here the CDR3 reads CAISEPGHLSGNTIYF. CDR3 nucleotides: TGTGCCATCAGTGAACCCGGACACCTCTCTGGAAACACCATATATTTT.

This clone was counted a few times. The chain couples TRBV9 to TRBJ2-3; tentatively, D is TRBD2 (5 bases). The V and J ends lost 2 bases and 2 bases respectively, with 9 bases between them. CDR1 is SGDLS, CDR2 YYNGEE, per germline. CDR3 length: 14 residues. The CDR3 sequence: CASSVLADTDTQYF. The CDR3 nucleotides are TGTGCCAGCAGCGTGCTAGCTGACACAGATACGCAGTATTTT.

V and J are TRBV5-4 and TRBJ1-6; D possibly corresponds to TRBD1 (6 bases). This CDR3 contains 15 residues. Germline V gene sequence: CDR1 SGHNT, CDR2 YYREEE (reference sequence). Deletions cut 4 bases from V and 5 bases from J, with 13 bases between. CDR3 region: CASSGGGFNNSPLHF. The CDR3, as DNA: TGTGCCAGCAGCGGAGGGGGTTTCAATAATTCACCCCTCCACTTT.

The V call is TRBV7-9, the J call TRBJ1-1; D might be TRBD1 (5 bases). The germline V and J ends were trimmed by 2 bases and 7 bases, with 8 bases remaining between them. Germline V gene sequence: CDR1 SEHNR, CDR2 FQNEAQ (reference sequence). The length of the CDR3 is 12 residues. The CDR3 sequence: CASSLNGGEAFF. Here the CDR3 DNA reads TGTGCCAGCAGCTTAAACGGGGGTGAAGCTTTCTTT.

The chain has TRBV4-1 and TRBJ1-1, with D maybe TRBD1 (5 bases). The germline CDR1 and CDR2 sequences are MGHRA and YSYEKL. The V and J ends lost 3 bases and 1 base respectively, with 9 bases between them. The CDR3 is 14 amino acids. CDR3 in DNA: TGCGCCAGCAGCCATCCAGGGAAGAACACTGAAGCTTTCTTT. Its translation: CASSHPGKNTEAFF.

The V and J genes are TRBV19 and TRBJ2-2, with 10 bases lining up with TRBD1. The CDR3 runs 17 residues. CDR1 and CDR2 (germline): LNHDA, SQIVND (reference sequence). V gave up 3 bases and J gave up 1 base; unmatched junction bases: 5. CDR3 sequence (DNA): TGTGCCAGTAGTATGAGACAGGGGGCTAAGAACACCGGGGAGCTGTTTTTT. Its protein product is CASSMRQGAKNTGELFF.

This chain uses TRBV7-8 with TRBJ2-1, with 8 bases that match TRBD2. V shed 3 bases and J 8 bases; nucleotides not matched to a gene: 12. This CDR3 spans 16 amino acids. CDR1 is SGHVS, CDR2 FQNEAQ, per germline. The CDR3 DNA reads TGTGCCAGCAGCTTCCGTAGCGGGGAGGTTTGGGATGAGCAGTTCTTC. It codes for CASSFRSGEVWDEQFF. Filled out from reference TRBV7-8 and TRBJ2-1, the complete variable domain reads GAGVSQSPRYKVAKRGQDVALRCDPISGHVSLFWYQQALGQGPEFLTYFQNEAQLDKSGLPSDRFFAERPEGSVSTLKIQRTQQEDSAVYLCASSFRSGEVWDEQFFGPGTRLTVL.